The 18 T cell receptor beta chains given below trace back to one sample, sequenced in a study of T cell responses to AZD1222 COVID-19 vaccine. The method was immunoSEQ multiplex PCR; TCRdb's version includes in-frame clones alone and lacks a portion of them. The sample has 130,000 to 150,000 clones; 85% to 95% are singletons. The specimen comprised peripheral blood, sampled on day 0 of AZD1222 vaccination. The source is an adult in good health.

V usage is TRBV12-3 or TRBV12-4 and J usage is TRBJ1-2, with D maybe TRBD1 (5 bases). This CDR3 spans 12 amino acids. V was trimmed by 4 bases and J by 9 bases, leaving 12 bases between them. CDR3 nucleotides: TGTGCCAGCAGTTCCGGGACGAGGAGCTACACCTTC. This encodes CASSSGTRSYTF.

V gene TRBV7-9 combines with J gene TRBJ1-2, with TRBD1 as a possible D gene (6 bases). This CDR3 contains 14 residues. Per the germline V gene, CDR1 is SEHNR and CDR2 is FQNEAQ (reference sequence). The ends were cut back, 2 bases at V and 4 bases at J, with 11 bases in the middle. The DNA of the CDR3 is TGTGCCAGCAGCTTACCCGGACAGTTCTATGGCTACACCTTC. This codes for CASSLPGQFYGYTF.

The J gene is TRBJ1-2, the V gene TRBV5-1; weak D call: TRBD1 (5 bases). Trimming removed 4 bases from V and 9 bases from J, with 19 bases in between. CDR1 is SGHRS and CDR2 is YFSETQ in the germline V gene. The CDR3 runs 14 residues. The CDR3 reads CASSPGGGQARYTF. The CDR3 nucleotides are TGCGCCAGCAGCCCCGGTGGGGGTCAAGCTCGCTACACCTTC.

The rearrangement links TRBV5-6 to TRBJ1-2; TRBD1 aligns across 7 bases. CDR1 is SGHDT, CDR2 YYEEEE, per germline. With V trimmed by 4 bases and J by 4 bases, 7 bases remained unmatched. CDR3 length: 14 amino acids. In DNA, the CDR3 is TGTGCCAGCAGCCTCCGGGACAGATCCTATGGCTACACCTTC. It codes for CASSLRDRSYGYTF.

This chain links TRBV6-5 with TRBJ1-4, with 11 positions matching TRBD1. Trimming at V came to 5 bases and at J to 8 bases, leaving 7 bases not matched to a gene. Germline V gives CDR1 MNHEY, CDR2 SVGAGI. The CDR3 totals 15 residues. CDR3 sequence (DNA): TGTGCCAGCAGTAGCCGGACAGGGGGCTTGGAAAAACTGTTTTTT. It translates to CASSSRTGGLEKLFF.

This chain joins TRBV5-1 and TRBJ2-1; D uncertain. Per germline, CDR1 SGHRS and CDR2 YFSETQ. The CDR3 consists of 11 residues. The ends were cut back, 1 base at V and 7 bases at J, with 3 bases in the middle. The CDR3 DNA is TGCGCCAGCAGCTTGTTGAATGAGCAGTTCTTC. Amino acid sequence: CASSLLNEQFF.

This rearrangement joins TRBV9 to TRBJ2-5; D is perhaps TRBD1 or TRBD2 (6 bases each). This CDR3 is 18 amino acids long. Trimming stripped 0 bases from V and 5 bases from J, with 23 bases between. From germline, CDR1 is SGDLS and CDR2 YYNGEE. This CDR3 reads CASSVVDHLRGEWETQYF. The CDR3, as DNA: TGTGCCAGCAGCGTAGTAGATCACTTAAGGGGGGAGTGGGAGACCCAGTACTTC.

The chain is built from TRBV5-1 and TRBJ2-7; D is undetermined. With 0 bases removed from V and 0 bases from J, the gap between germline ends came to 10 bases. The CDR3 spans 15 residues. The V gene's germline CDR1 is SGHRS and CDR2 YFSETQ. CDR3 in amino acids: CASSLEPQSSYEQYF. The DNA of the CDR3 is TGCGCCAGCAGCTTGGAGCCACAGAGCTCCTACGAGCAGTACTTC. Full variable domain (outside the CDR3, taken from reference TRBV5-1 and TRBJ2-7): KAGVTQTPRYLIKTRGQQVTLSCSPISGHRSVSWYQQTPGQGLQFLFEYFSETQRNKGNFPGRFSGRQFSNSRSEMNVSTLELGDSALYLCASSLEPQSSYEQYFGPGTRLTVT.

The chain has TRBV13 and TRBJ2-7; D ambiguous. The CDR3 contains 13 residues. Germline lookup yields CDR1 PRHDT and CDR2 FYEKMQ (reference sequence). With 0 bases removed from V and 2 bases from J, the gap between germline ends came to 5 bases. The CDR3 sequence: CASSLGVTYEQYF. CDR3 DNA sequence: TGTGCCAGCAGCTTAGGTGTTACCTACGAGCAGTACTTC.

The genes are TRBV3-1 (or the pseudogene TRBV3-2) and TRBJ1-1; a possible D gene is TRBD1 (5 bases). Per the germline V gene, CDR1 is LGHDT and CDR2 is YNNKEL (reference sequence). Trimming stripped 3 bases from V and 10 bases from J, with 12 bases between. The CDR3 extends over 12 amino acids. CDR3 region: CASSHRERGAFF. CDR3 DNA: TGTGCCAGCAGCCACAGGGAGAGGGGAGCTTTCTTT.

CDR3 nucleotide sequence: TGTGCCAGCAGCTTGAAGGTGGGGGAAGTCTACGAGCAGTACTTC. Translated: CASSLKVGEVYEQYF. This rearrangement joins TRBV7-2 to TRBJ2-7, with D perhaps given as TRBD1 or TRBD2 (5 bases each). V was cut by 3 bases and J by 3 bases, with 15 bases left in between. Germline CDR1 reads SGHTA; CDR2 reads FQGNSA. This CDR3 is built from 15 residues.

In DNA, the CDR3 is TGTGCCAGTAGGGCGGCTAGCGGCTCCTACAATGAGCAGTTCTTC. The encoded protein is CASRAASGSYNEQFF. V gene TRBV19 combines with J gene TRBJ2-1; the match to TRBD2 covers 7 bases. The CDR3 has 15 amino acids. V shed 6 bases and J 0 bases; nucleotides not matched to a gene: 5. Germline V lookup: CDR1 LNHDA, CDR2 SQIVND (reference sequence). Full variable domain (missing parts from reference TRBV19 and TRBJ2-1): DGGITQSPKYLFRKEGQNVTLSCEQNLNHDAMYWYRQDPGQGLRLIYYSQIVNDFQKGDIAEGYSVSREKKESFPLTVTSAQKNPTAFYLCASRAASGSYNEQFFGPGTRLTVL.

The chain couples TRBV18 to TRBJ1-1; no reliable D call. This CDR3 spans 13 amino acids. Germline lookup yields CDR1 KGHSH and CDR2 LQKENI. The V end lost 3 bases, the J end lost 4 bases, and 9 bases lay between the germline ends. DNA for the CDR3: TGTGCCAGCTCACCGGGCAGGTTCACTGAAGCTTTCTTT. Translation gives CASSPGRFTEAFF. The entire variable domain, with the rest obtained from reference TRBV18 and TRBJ1-1, is as follows: NAGVMQNPRHLVRRRGQEARLRCSPMKGHSHVYWYRQLPEEGLKFMVYLQKENIIDESGMPKERFSAEFPKEGPSILRIQQVVRGDSAAYFCASSPGRFTEAFFGQGTRLTVV.

The genes are TRBV7-2 and TRBJ2-7, with D possibly being TRBD1 (6 bases). V gave up 8 bases and J gave up 3 bases, with 20 bases separating them. Germline CDR1 is SGHTA and CDR2 is FQGNSA. The CDR3 is 15 residues long. The CDR3 sequence is CASFAKGQRNYEQYF. CDR3 DNA: TGTGCCAGCTTCGCAAAAGGACAGCGTAACTACGAGCAGTACTTC.

The V call is TRBV20-1, the J call TRBJ1-3; D gene unclear. The CDR3 totals 14 residues. Trimming took off 3 bases at V and 0 bases at J, with 9 bases between the two ends. CDR1 and CDR2 from the germline V gene are DFQATT and SNEGSKA (reference sequence). CDR3 residues: CSASISDSGNTIYF. The CDR3 DNA reads TGCAGTGCTAGTATCTCGGACTCTGGAAACACCATATATTTT.

The CDR3 DNA reads as TGTGCCAGCAGCTTGACAGGGAACGACCAGCCCCAGCATTTT. This encodes CASSLTGNDQPQHF. The gene calls are TRBV7-9 and TRBJ1-5; TRBD1 agrees at 7 bases. The trim removed 3 bases at V and 7 bases at J, leaving 6 bases unmatched. CDR1 and CDR2 from the germline V gene are SEHNR and FQNEAQ (reference sequence). CDR3 length equals 14 residues.

The chain is built from TRBV2 and TRBJ1-6; tentative D call: TRBD1 (5 bases). There are 14 residues in the CDR3. Looked up from germline, CDR1 is SNHLY and CDR2 is FYNNEI. Trimming left V 0 bases short and J 7 bases short, with 7 bases between. CDR3 in DNA: TGTGCCAGCAGTGAAGCAGGGGAGAATTCACCCCTCCACTTT. This encodes CASSEAGENSPLHF.

CDR3 DNA sequence: TGTGCCAGCAGCTTGGTTGGGACAGGGGTTTACGAGCAGTACTTC. This encodes CASSLVGTGVYEQYF. J is TRBJ2-7 and V is TRBV5-6; TRBD1 matches at 10 bases. The CDR3 has 15 residues. V lost 0 bases to trimming and J lost 4 bases; unmatched junction nucleotides: 4. CDR1 is SGHDT and CDR2 is YYEEEE in the germline V gene.